This T cell receptor beta chain was sequenced during a study of blood T cell repertoires in COVID-19. Study at large: Sites in the United States, Italy and Spain provided acute and convalescent COVID-19 samples. The cDNA or gDNA used as material had been derived from T cells, B-cell-depleted T cells, or PBMCs.

This CDR3 comprises 13 residues. Germline V gives CDR1 ENHRY, CDR2 SYGVKD. The V end lost 3 bases, the J end lost 7 bases, and 9 bases lay between the germline ends. The assay was immunoSEQ multiplex PCR, and TCRdb's table has in-frame clones only and misses some. The repertoire consists of around 290,000 clones, with 80% to 90% occurring once and the leading ten covering about 4.6%. The chain is built from TRBV10-3 and TRBJ2-2; tentatively, D is TRBD1 (5 bases). Sequencing was done on a sample of peripheral blood. The TCR comes from a man aged 40-49 years with acute or convalescent COVID-19. CDR3 protein: CAISETGVGELFF. The CDR3 coding sequence is TGTGCCATCAGTGAAACAGGTGTCGGGGAGCTGTTTTTT.